Presented here are 12 T cell receptor beta chains from one specimen sequenced in a study of blood T cell repertoires in COVID-19. Assay used: immunoSEQ multiplex PCR; TCRdb lists only in-frame clones, some missing. The sample records just over 350,000 clones, roughly 87% being singletons. Source material: PBMCs or T cells enriched from blood (not recorded which). The receptor set was obtained from a woman aged 25 to 45 who had recovered from COVID-19.

CDR3 sequence: CASSKGLAGGFSYEQYF. The CDR3 bases are TGTGCCAGCAGCAAGGGGCTAGCGGGAGGGTTCTCCTACGAGCAGTACTTC. This chain uses TRBV21-1 with TRBJ2-7; TRBD2, the table's D call, was not compared with the DNA. TRBV21-1 is termed a pseudogene. There are 17 residues in the CDR3.

The V and J genes are TRBV5-6 and TRBJ2-7; D unclear. The CDR3 spans 12 residues. The V end was cut by 2 bases, the J end by 6 bases, with 9 bases between. Germline lookup yields CDR1 SGHDT and CDR2 YYEEEE. The CDR3 here is CASSFTRSEQYF. The CDR3 DNA reads TGTGCCAGCAGCTTTACTCGTTCCGAGCAGTACTTC.

This sequence joins TRBV9 and TRBJ2-1; D possibly corresponds to TRBD2 (5 bases). The CDR3 loop spans 14 amino acids. The ends were cut back, 6 bases at V and 0 bases at J, with 10 bases in the middle. Germline V gene lookup returns CDR1 SGDLS and CDR2 YYNGEE. The CDR3 DNA is TGTGCCAGCAAGTCGGGGAGCTCCTACAATGAGCAGTTCTTC. Translated: CASKSGSSYNEQFF.

The V and J genes are TRBV27 and TRBJ1-6, with TRBD1 as a possible D gene (6 bases). The CDR3 contains 17 residues. V lost 5 bases and J lost 0, with 14 bases in between. CDR1 is MNHEY and CDR2 is SMNVEV in the germline V gene (reference sequence). The CDR3 nucleotides read TGTGCCAGCAGTCGGACAGAGGCCAGCTCCTATAATTCACCCCTCCACTTT. This gives the protein CASSRTEASSYNSPLHF.

The chain employs TRBV6-5 and TRBJ1-6; tentatively, D is TRBD1 (5 bases). V lost 6 bases and J lost 6, with 15 bases in between. Germline loops: CDR1 MNHEY, CDR2 SVGAGI. The CDR3 runs 15 residues. In DNA form, the CDR3 reads TGTGCCAGCAGCTCCCGGGGGACCCTTAATTCACCCCTCCACTTT. It yields the protein CASSSRGTLNSPLHF.

V usage is TRBV5-1 and J usage is TRBJ2-7; tentatively, D is TRBD1 (5 bases). Trimming took 0 bases from V and 4 from J, leaving 11 bases between them. CDR1 is SGHRS and CDR2 is YFSETQ in the germline V gene. This CDR3 region has 14 residues. CDR3 nucleotides: TGCGCCAGCAGCTTGGGGGGCGCAGATTACGAGCAGTACTTC. Protein product: CASSLGGADYEQYF.

The chain combines TRBV28 with TRBJ2-7; no reliable D call. V lost 8 bases and J lost 7, with 9 bases in between. The CDR3 loop spans 10 amino acids. Germline V gene sequence: CDR1 MDHEN, CDR2 SYDVKM. The CDR3 spells CASADLEQYF. The CDR3 bases are TGTGCCAGCGCTGACTTGGAGCAGTACTTC.

The chain combines TRBV3-1 (or the pseudogene TRBV3-2) with TRBJ2-7; D remains unclear. The ends were cut back, 4 bases at V and 3 bases at J, with 7 bases in the middle. Germline V CDR1 and CDR2: LGHDT, YNNKEL (reference sequence). CDR3 length: 12 residues. The CDR3 loop is CASSLLNYEQYF. As DNA, the CDR3 is TGTGCCAGCAGCCTTCTTAACTACGAGCAGTACTTC.

This chain joins TRBV6-5 and TRBJ2-1, with 9 bases identical to TRBD1. The CDR3 extends over 15 amino acids. The V and J ends lost 7 bases and 4 bases, in that order; junction bases with no gene match: 8. In germline, CDR1 is MNHEY, CDR2 SVGAGI. The CDR3 DNA is TGTGCCAGCACCCTTGGACAGGGGCCATACAATGAGCAGTTCTTC. Its translation is CASTLGQGPYNEQFF.

This clone showed up just a few times. The chain carries TRBV2 and TRBJ1-4; D perhaps matches TRBD1 (5 bases). Germline V lookup: CDR1 SNHLY, CDR2 FYNNEI. The CDR3 length is 17 residues. With 7 bases removed from V and 0 bases from J, the gap between germline ends came to 18 bases. The CDR3: CASTGRDWSATNEKLFF. CDR3 sequence (DNA): TGTGCCAGCACGGGCAGGGACTGGTCTGCAACTAATGAAAAACTGTTTTTT.

The chain recombines TRBV2 with TRBJ2-5; 10 nucleotides match TRBD1. This CDR3 is 12 amino acids long. The V gene end was trimmed by 9 bases and the J gene end by 4 bases; junction bases not matched to a gene: 2. The germline CDR1 and CDR2 sequences are SNHLY and FYNNEI. CDR3 DNA: TGTGCCAGTCGGACAGGGGGAGAGACCCAGTACTTC. Translation: CASRTGGETQYF. Supplemented by reference TRBV2 and TRBJ2-5, the full variable domain reads EPEVTQTPSHQVTQMGQEVILRCVPISNHLYFYWYRQILGQKVEFLVSFYNNEISEKSEIFDDQFSVERPDGSNFTLKIRSTKLEDSAMYFCASRTGGETQYFGPGTRLLVL.

The V and J genes are TRBV2 and TRBJ1-5; D uncertain. In germline, CDR1 is SNHLY, CDR2 FYNNEI. Trimming pared 2 bases from V and 11 bases from J, leaving 16 bases between. CDR3 length equals 14 residues. The CDR3 DNA sequence: TGTGCCAGCAGTGAATCCCCCGGAGTTAAGTCCCAGCATTTT. Amino acid sequence: CASSESPGVKSQHF.